The present entry profiles one T cell receptor beta chain with its context. No cognate antigen has been identified for it. Base qualities are not recorded, but no much larger clone differs from it by a single base. The sample is drawn from a study of identifying expanded T cells in peripheral blood (dated by TCRdb to the late 2010s). Concerning the study at large: Technical replicates were generated by sequencing separate aliquots of the same genomic DNA pool, with four replicates compared pairwise.

Overall results and qualifications from the work: It was expected by the authors that biological variance in healthy repertoires might increase further over much longer intervals, such as months to years. The binomial model flagged approximately 1.2 differentially abundant clones between technical replicates but about 16 over roughly two weeks and 19 over about four weeks. Across all healthy donors, variance in clone template counts between approximately two-week samples was found to increase significantly with total template count. Across all healthy-donor time intervals, the beta-binomial model significantly lowered both the number of clones called differentially abundant and the false-positive rate.

TCRbeta CDR3 regions were profiled with the immunoSEQ Assay using bias-controlled multiplex PCR amplification of genomic DNA. The paper's processing steps were these. The absolute abundance of each unique TCRbeta CDR3 region was quantified after sequences were collapsed and filtered. Differential abundance was tested with a binomial (Fisher-equivalent) model and with a beta-binomial model adding time-dependent variance fitted from healthy donors. Any clone with fewer than 5 combined templates was excluded, and a clone was called differentially abundant if its Benjamini-Hochberg FDR was below 0.01. Beta-binomial variance was modeled as a function of total template count across the two samples using the form v = (b*log(k)+a)^2. Sourced from immuneACCESS, this table was stored by TCRdb with only in-frame sequences that have V and J called. A share of the clones is absent; for the studies checked, an unresolved V gene accounts for under half, and the remainder has no known explanation. Clone size and V and J calls were adopted from that table, with D and trimming inferred from the DNA. The sample table records 97,000 or so clones; 88% of these occur just once. About 14% of the sample rests with the top ten.

During the collection period, no infections or other immune events were recorded for the healthy donors. To calibrate time-dependent variance in a beta-binomial model of T-cell clone differential abundance, blood repertoires from healthy donors were used as a training cohort. The training cohort included approximately ten healthy donors, of whom 3 were female and 7 were male. The donors were between about 29 and 65 years old, with an average age of roughly 40 years. Whole blood was collected from each healthy donor at three time points spaced approximately 13 days apart and obtained from a commercial supplier. For immunosequencing, genomic DNA was extracted from whole blood that had not been sorted. The specimen sequenced was blood. The sequence was obtained from a person aged 18 to 75 in good health.

DNA sequence: TGCGCCAGCAGCTCGGACAGGGGAGGAGTTGCTAATGAAAAACTGTTTTTT. This codes for CASSSDRGGVANEKLFF. The chain is encoded by TRBV5-1 joined to TRBJ1-4; 9 nucleotides in the junction match TRBD1. The germline V gene yields SGHRS for CDR1 and YFSETQ for CDR2. V lost 3 bases and J lost 3 bases, and the count of bases not matched to a germline gene is 9. The CDR3 goes from the cysteine to the phenylalanine over 17 residues. CDR3 DNA is the only sequence kept; it has 51 bases, read in frame from the first base.